These 21 T cell receptor beta chains were sequenced from one sample in a study of blood T cells in healthy people across ages. Together with a sample-barcoded 5' primer, a J-beta primer mix was included in a second PCR lasting roughly 7 to 11 cycles. TCRdb passed the 5' RACE reads through MiXCR, listing each CDR3 protein once. Of about 670,000 distinct CDR3 sequences in the sample, 40% to 50% were seen once. Material: blood. Receptor source: a man of 80 years or more in good health.

The chain joins TRBV6-6 to TRBJ1-1; D unclear. This CDR3 contains 13 residues. CDR1 MNHNY and CDR2 SVGAGI come from the germline V gene (reference sequence). The V end lost 2 bases, the J end lost 0 bases, and 4 bases lay between the germline ends. In DNA form, the CDR3 reads TGTGCCAGCAGTTACGGTATGAACACTGAAGCTTTCTTT. Residues: CASSYGMNTEAFF.

This clonotype appeared once. This may stem from a read error, because a much larger clone lies one nucleotide away. The V and J genes are TRBV29-1 and TRBJ2-3; D is ambiguous. Per the germline V gene, CDR1 is SQVTM and CDR2 is ANQGSEA. This CDR3 has 13 amino acids. CDR3 region: CSVEGGTTDMQYF. The DNA of the CDR3 is TGCAGCGTTGAAGGGGGAACCACAGATATGCAGTATTTT.

This clonotype has just a few counts. The chain links TRBV4-3 to TRBJ1-4; the match to TRBD1 covers 7 bases. J lost 5 bases, V lost 3 bases, and 6 bases had no gene match. Germline CDR1 is LGHNA and CDR2 is YSLEER. The length of the CDR3 is 15 residues. CDR3 nucleotides: TGCGCCAGCAGCCATACCGGGACAGTAAATGAAAAACTGTTTTTT. This codes for CASSHTGTVNEKLFF.

The V and J genes are TRBV20-1 and TRBJ2-3, with D perhaps TRBD1 (6 bases). The length of the CDR3 is 12 residues. V lost 6 bases, J lost 8 bases, and 15 bases lay in between. Per the germline V gene, CDR1 is DFQATT and CDR2 is SNEGSKA (reference sequence). CDR3 protein: CSASIGGVTQYF. CDR3 nucleotide sequence: TGCAGTGCCAGCATAGGGGGTGTTACGCAGTATTTT.

This clonotype was seen only a few times. The chain employs TRBV3-1 and TRBJ1-1; D uncertain. Germline V lookup: CDR1 LGHDT, CDR2 YNNKEL (reference sequence). The CDR3 has 15 residues. Trimming left V 1 base short and J 2 bases short, with 11 bases between. As DNA, the CDR3 is TGTGCCAGCAGCCAAGGTTTTAGCGACAACACTGAAGCTTTCTTT. Translation gives CASSQGFSDNTEAFF.

This clonotype has just one count. Possible read error: a much larger clone is one base away. The chain has TRBV20-1 and TRBJ1-4; TRBD1 is a possible D gene (5 bases). Germline V gene data show CDR1 as DFQATT and CDR2 as SNEGSKA (reference sequence). CDR3 length: 14 residues. Trimming stripped 3 bases from V and 6 bases from J, with 14 bases between. The CDR3 loop is CSASRGQRDEKLFF. The CDR3 DNA is TGCAGTGCTAGTCGAGGACAACGAGATGAAAAACTGTTTTTT.

The rearrangement links TRBV7-9 to TRBJ1-6, with 7 bases that match TRBD1. The CDR3 covers 16 residues. Germline lookup yields CDR1 SEHNR and CDR2 FQNEAQ (reference sequence). Losses at the gene ends were 5 bases for V and 8 bases for J; bases not matched to a gene: 12. In nucleotides, the CDR3 is TGTGCCAGCAGCGCACAGGGGACAGCAAATTATTCACCCCTCCACTTT. It yields the protein CASSAQGTANYSPLHF.

This chain uses TRBV12-3 or TRBV12-4 with TRBJ1-6, with 8 bases lining up with TRBD1. Germline trimming cut 6 bases from V and 6 bases from J; bases unmatched to any gene: 10. This CDR3 has 16 amino acids. The CDR3 loop is CASRRRTGTGNSPLHF. The CDR3 DNA reads TGTGCCAGCAGGAGAAGGACCGGGACAGGTAATTCACCCCTCCACTTT.

This clonotype was seen repeatedly, ten times or more. CDR3 nucleotide sequence: TGTGCCACCAGTGATTTTCCGGGGACCAGTGAGCAGTTCTTC. Protein sequence: CATSDFPGTSEQFF. The chain uses TRBV24-1 and TRBJ2-1; D could derive from TRBD1 or TRBD2 (5 bases each). Trimming took off 1 base at V and 9 bases at J, with 12 bases between the two ends. In germline, CDR1 is KGHDR, CDR2 SFDVKD. The CDR3 runs to 14 residues.

This clonotype was found a few times. The chain joins TRBV12-3 or TRBV12-4 to TRBJ2-2; TRBD2 aligns across 9 bases. The CDR3 consists of 15 residues. The V and J ends lost 2 bases and 7 bases, in that order; junction bases with no gene match: 5. The CDR3 nucleotides read TGTGCCAGCAGTTTAACTAGCGGGCGGGGCGGGGAGCTGTTTTTT. Its translation is CASSLTSGRGGELFF.

The chain uses TRBV20-1 and TRBJ1-5, with 8 positions matching TRBD1. CDR3 length equals 16 residues. The germline V gene has CDR1 DFQATT and CDR2 SNEGSKA (reference sequence). V dropped 0 bases and J dropped 3; count of bases not matched to a gene: 7. This CDR3 is CSARDSPGGINQPQHF. The CDR3 DNA sequence: TGCAGTGCTAGAGATAGTCCAGGGGGCATCAATCAGCCCCAGCATTTT.

The CDR3 DNA reads as TGCAGTGCTAGAGATCGTCTAGCGGGAGATGTGGAGACCCAGTACTTC. Translating it yields CSARDRLAGDVETQYF. The V call is TRBV20-1, the J call TRBJ2-5; TRBD2 matches at 10 bases. With 0 bases clipped from V and 5 bases from J, the junction kept 9 bases outside the gene matches. Germline CDR1 is DFQATT and CDR2 is SNEGSKA (reference sequence). The CDR3 spans 16 residues.

For this clonotype: This could be a read error, since a much larger clone is one nucleotide away. The gene calls are TRBV24-1 and TRBJ2-1; the match to TRBD1 covers 8 bases. The CDR3 has 16 amino acids. From germline, CDR1 is KGHDR and CDR2 SFDVKD. The CDR3 sequence is CVTSDPGTGLGNEQFF. The CDR3 DNA is TGTGTCACCAGTGATCCCGGGACAGGATTAGGGAATGAGCAGTTCTTC.

The chain joins TRBV20-1 to TRBJ2-1; 10 nucleotides match TRBD2. The germline gives CDR1 DFQATT, CDR2 SNEGSKA (reference sequence). Trimming took 1 base from V and 0 from J; bases not matched to a gene: 9. This CDR3 region has 18 residues. This CDR3 reads CSARVWGLAISSYNEQFF. CDR3 nucleotide sequence: TGCAGTGCTAGAGTTTGGGGACTAGCGATTAGCTCCTACAATGAGCAGTTCTTC.

The chain combines TRBV4-3 with TRBJ2-1, with 8 nucleotides matching TRBD1. The germline V gene encodes CDR1 LGHNA and CDR2 YSLEER. With 3 bases clipped from V and 7 bases from J, the junction kept 8 bases outside the gene matches. This CDR3 has 15 amino acids. CDR3 amino acids: CASSHNRGVDNEQFF. CDR3 sequence (DNA): TGCGCCAGCAGCCACAACAGGGGGGTTGATAATGAGCAGTTCTTC.

This clonotype has ten or more counts. V is TRBV28 and J is TRBJ2-1; 8 positions agree with TRBD2. The germline CDR1 and CDR2 sequences are MDHEN and SYDVKM. The CDR3 extends over 13 amino acids. Trimming took 5 bases from V and 7 from J; bases not matched to a gene: 4. CDR3 loop: CASSDLAGNEQFF. In DNA form, the CDR3 reads TGTGCCAGCAGTGACTTAGCGGGAAATGAGCAGTTCTTC.

The rearrangement joins TRBV7-3 to TRBJ2-1; 15 bases fit TRBD2. Germline values: CDR1 SGHTA, CDR2 FQGTGA. The length of the CDR3 is 16 residues. V dropped 5 bases and J dropped 7; count of bases not matched to a gene: 6. The CDR3 nucleotides read TGTGCCAGCAGCCCGCCGGGACTAGCGGGAGGTAATGAGCAGTTCTTC. Translated, it gives CASSPPGLAGGNEQFF.

This clonotype was counted between two and nine times. The chain uses TRBV21-1 and TRBJ2-5; the table's D call TRBD1 went unverified against the DNA. The J call may be in error: the DNA end matches TRBJ2-7 better. TRBV21-1 is a documented pseudogene. This CDR3 region has 19 residues. CDR3 sequence: CASSKGSSKWTERTYEQYF. The CDR3 DNA reads TGTGCCAGCAGCAAAGGTAGTTCTAAGTGGACAGAGCGAACCTACGAGCAGTACTTC.

This clonotype was observed at least ten times. The chain links TRBV5-1 to TRBJ2-5; TRBD1 matches 7 bases. Germline V gene lookup returns CDR1 SGHRS and CDR2 YFSETQ. This CDR3 contains 14 residues. Losses at the gene ends were 4 bases for V and 5 bases for J; bases not matched to a gene: 8. CDR3 in DNA: TGCGCCAGCAGCGGAAGAACAGGGGTCGAGACCCAGTACTTC. Residues: CASSGRTGVETQYF.

The chain couples TRBV3-1 to TRBJ2-3; 11 bases agree with TRBD1. The CDR3 covers 20 residues. Germline CDR1 and CDR2: LGHDT and YNNKEL (reference sequence). V lost 3 bases to trimming and J lost 2 bases; unmatched junction nucleotides: 16. CDR3 DNA: TGTGCCAGCAGCCACCTTCCCCCGGGACAGGGGGTCGGCATCACAGATACGCAGTATTTT. This gives the protein CASSHLPPGQGVGITDTQYF.

V and J are TRBV7-2 and TRBJ2-7; D is perhaps TRBD1 (6 bases). Germline V gene lookup returns CDR1 SGHTA and CDR2 FQGNSA. With 7 bases removed from V and 6 bases from J, the gap between germline ends came to 22 bases. CDR3 length: 15 residues. The CDR3 reads CASILGVQGFGEQYF. In nucleotides, the CDR3 is TGTGCCAGCATCCTAGGTGTTCAGGGGTTTGGCGAGCAGTACTTC. Drawing the rest from reference TRBV7-2 and TRBJ2-7, the complete variable domain is GAGVSQSPSNKVTEKGKDVELRCDPISGHTALYWYRQSLGQGLEFLIYFQGNSAPDKSGLPSDRFSAERTGGSVSTLTIQRTQQEDSAVYLCASILGVQGFGEQYFGPGTRLTVT.